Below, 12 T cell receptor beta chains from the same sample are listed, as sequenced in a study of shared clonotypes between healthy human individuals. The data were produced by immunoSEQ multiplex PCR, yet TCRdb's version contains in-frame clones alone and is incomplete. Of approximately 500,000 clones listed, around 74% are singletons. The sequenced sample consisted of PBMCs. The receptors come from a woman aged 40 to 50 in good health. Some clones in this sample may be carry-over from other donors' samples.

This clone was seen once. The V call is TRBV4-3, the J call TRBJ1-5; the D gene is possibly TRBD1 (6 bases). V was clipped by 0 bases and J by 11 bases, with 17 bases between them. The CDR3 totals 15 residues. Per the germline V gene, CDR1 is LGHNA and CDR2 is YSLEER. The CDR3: CASSQEWDNVGSQHF. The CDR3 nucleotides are TGCGCCAGCAGCCAAGAATGGGACAACGTGGGGTCCCAGCATTTT.

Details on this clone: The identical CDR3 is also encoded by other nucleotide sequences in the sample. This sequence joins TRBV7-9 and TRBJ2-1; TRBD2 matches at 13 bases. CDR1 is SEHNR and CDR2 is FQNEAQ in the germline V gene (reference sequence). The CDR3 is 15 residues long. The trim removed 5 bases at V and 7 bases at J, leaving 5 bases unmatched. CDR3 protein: CASSHRTSGRNEQFF. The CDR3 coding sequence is TGTGCCAGCAGCCATCGGACTAGCGGGAGAAATGAGCAGTTCTTC. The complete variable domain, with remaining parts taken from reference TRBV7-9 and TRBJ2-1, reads DTGVSQNPRHKITKRGQNVTFRCDPISEHNRLYWYRQTLGQGPEFLTYFQNEAQLEKSRLLSDRFSAERPKGSFSTLEIQRTEQGDSAMYLCASSHRTSGRNEQFFGPGTRLTVL.

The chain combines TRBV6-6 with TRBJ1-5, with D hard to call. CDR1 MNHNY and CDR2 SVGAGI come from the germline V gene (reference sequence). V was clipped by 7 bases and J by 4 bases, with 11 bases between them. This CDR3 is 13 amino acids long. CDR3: CASIGQPNQPQHF. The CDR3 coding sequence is TGTGCCAGCATAGGGCAGCCTAATCAGCCCCAGCATTTT.

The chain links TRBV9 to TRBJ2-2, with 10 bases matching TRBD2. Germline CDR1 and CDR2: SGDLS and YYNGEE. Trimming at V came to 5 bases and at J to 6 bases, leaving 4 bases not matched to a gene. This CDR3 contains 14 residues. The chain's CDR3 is CASSLAGVAGELFF. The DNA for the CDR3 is TGTGCCAGCAGTCTAGCGGGAGTCGCCGGGGAGCTGTTTTTT.

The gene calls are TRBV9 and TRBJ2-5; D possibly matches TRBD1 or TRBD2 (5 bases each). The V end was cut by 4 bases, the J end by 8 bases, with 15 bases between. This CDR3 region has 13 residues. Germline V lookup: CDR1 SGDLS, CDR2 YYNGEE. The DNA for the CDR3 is TGTGCCAGCAGCCCCGGGACGGCAAGTACCCAGTACTTC. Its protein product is CASSPGTASTQYF.

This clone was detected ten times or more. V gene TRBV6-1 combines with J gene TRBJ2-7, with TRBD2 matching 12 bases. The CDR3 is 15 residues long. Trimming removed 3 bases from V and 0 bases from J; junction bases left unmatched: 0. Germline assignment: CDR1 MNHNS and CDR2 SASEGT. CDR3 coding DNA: TGTGCCAGCAGTGAGACTAGCGGGAGCTCCTACGAGCAGTACTTC. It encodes CASSETSGSSYEQYF.

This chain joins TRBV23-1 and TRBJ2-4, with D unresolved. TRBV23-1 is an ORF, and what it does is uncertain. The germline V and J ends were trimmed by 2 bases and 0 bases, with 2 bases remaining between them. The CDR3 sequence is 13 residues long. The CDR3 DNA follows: TGCGCCAGCAGTCAAGGAGCCAAAAACATTCAGTACTTC. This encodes CASSQGAKNIQYF.

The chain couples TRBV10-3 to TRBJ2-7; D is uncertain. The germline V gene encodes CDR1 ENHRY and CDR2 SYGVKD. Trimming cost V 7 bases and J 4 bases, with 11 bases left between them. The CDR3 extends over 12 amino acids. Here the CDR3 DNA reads TGTGCCATCACCCAAGCTGGATACGAGCAGTACTTC. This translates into CAITQAGYEQYF.

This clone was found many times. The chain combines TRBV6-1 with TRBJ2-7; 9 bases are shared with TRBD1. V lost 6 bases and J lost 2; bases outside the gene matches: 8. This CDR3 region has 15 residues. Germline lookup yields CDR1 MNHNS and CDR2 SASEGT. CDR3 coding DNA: TGTGCCAGCAGCCAGGACAGGGGTTCCGCCTACGAGCAGTACTTC. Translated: CASSQDRGSAYEQYF.

This CDR3 reads CASSQERAGANVLTF. The DNA for the CDR3 is TGTGCCAGCAGTCAAGAAAGGGCTGGGGCCAACGTCCTGACTTTC. The chain has TRBV28 and TRBJ2-6; D is unclear. This CDR3 spans 15 amino acids. The germline CDR1 and CDR2 sequences are MDHEN and SYDVKM. With 5 bases removed from V and 2 bases from J, the gap between germline ends came to 10 bases.

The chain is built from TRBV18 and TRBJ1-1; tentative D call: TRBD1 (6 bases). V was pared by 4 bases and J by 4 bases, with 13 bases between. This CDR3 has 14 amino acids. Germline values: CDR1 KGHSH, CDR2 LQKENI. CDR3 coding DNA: TGTGCCAGCTCACGACAGGCCGGCGTCACTGAAGCTTTCTTT. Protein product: CASSRQAGVTEAFF.

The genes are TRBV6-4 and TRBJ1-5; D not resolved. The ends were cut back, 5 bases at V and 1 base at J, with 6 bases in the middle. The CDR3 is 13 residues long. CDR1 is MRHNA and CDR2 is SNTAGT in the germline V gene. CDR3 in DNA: TGTGCCAGCAGTTTCGACAGCAATCAGCCCCAGCATTTT. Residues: CASSFDSNQPQHF.